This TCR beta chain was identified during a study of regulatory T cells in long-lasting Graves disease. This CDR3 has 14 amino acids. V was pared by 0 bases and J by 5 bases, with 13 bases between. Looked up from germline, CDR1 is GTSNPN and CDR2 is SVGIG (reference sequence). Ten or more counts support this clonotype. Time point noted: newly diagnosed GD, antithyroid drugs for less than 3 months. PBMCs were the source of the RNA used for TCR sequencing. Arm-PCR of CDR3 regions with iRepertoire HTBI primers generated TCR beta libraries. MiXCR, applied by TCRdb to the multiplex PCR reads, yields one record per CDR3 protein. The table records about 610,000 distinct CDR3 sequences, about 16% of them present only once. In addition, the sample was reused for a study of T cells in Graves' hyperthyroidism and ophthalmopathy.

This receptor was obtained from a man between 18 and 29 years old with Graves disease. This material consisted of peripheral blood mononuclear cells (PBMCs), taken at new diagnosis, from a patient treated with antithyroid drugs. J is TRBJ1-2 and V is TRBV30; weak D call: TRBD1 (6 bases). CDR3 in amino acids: CAWSVSDSGYGYTF. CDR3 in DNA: TGTGCCTGGAGTGTGTCGGACAGTGGATATGGCTACACCTTC.